The 28 T cell receptor beta chains presented below share a single source sample, sequenced in a study of T cell responses to AZD1222 COVID-19 vaccine. Clones were read by immunoSEQ multiplex PCR, and TCRdb kept only the in-frame ones, dropping some. The sample lists roughly 150,000 clones; around 87% were seen once. The sequencing used peripheral blood, collected 28 days after the second AZD1222 dose. These receptors originate from an adult who received the AZD1222 COVID-19 vaccine.

V gene TRBV25-1 combines with J gene TRBJ1-6; 8 bases map to TRBD1. The length of the CDR3 is 15 residues. Germline CDR1 and CDR2: MGHDK and SYGVNS. The trim removed 4 bases at V and 7 bases at J, leaving 6 bases unmatched. CDR3 loop: CASSALDRANSPLHF. CDR3 nucleotide sequence: TGTGCCAGCAGTGCTCTGGACAGGGCGAATTCACCCCTCCACTTT.

J is TRBJ2-7 and V is TRBV28; 8 bases agree with TRBD2. The CDR3 has 15 residues. Germline CDR1 MDHEN, CDR2 SYDVKM. With V trimmed by 6 bases and J by 3 bases, 10 bases remained unmatched. CDR3 region: CASRLPGLENYEQYF. DNA of the CDR3: TGTGCCAGCAGACTCCCGGGACTAGAAAACTACGAGCAGTACTTC.

V gene TRBV27 combines with J gene TRBJ1-1; 9 positions agree with TRBD1. V lost 5 bases, J lost 5 bases, and 3 bases stayed unmatched. Germline V gene sequence: CDR1 MNHEY, CDR2 SMNVEV (reference sequence). The CDR3 extends over 13 amino acids. In DNA form, the CDR3 reads TGTGCCAGCAGTACAGGGGGCAGGACTGAAGCTTTCTTT. Its protein is CASSTGGRTEAFF.

J is TRBJ2-1 and V is TRBV15, with D possibly being TRBD2 (6 bases). There are 16 residues in the CDR3. Germline assignment: CDR1 LNHNV and CDR2 YYDKDF (reference sequence). V lost 1 base and J lost 1, with 11 bases in between. CDR3 sequence (DNA): TGTGCCACCAGCAGAGGTGCGGGGCGTTCCTACAATGAGCAGTTCTTC. It is translated as CATSRGAGRSYNEQFF.

In this sample, this clone turned up a few times. This CDR3 is CASSQTRPPYGYTF. CDR3 nucleotide sequence: TGTGCCAGCAGTCAGACACGACCGCCTTATGGCTACACCTTC. The chain carries TRBV28 and TRBJ1-2, with D unresolved. Trimming shortened V by 5 bases and J by 5 bases, and 15 bases separated the two germline ends. CDR1 and CDR2 from the germline V gene are MDHEN and SYDVKM. This CDR3 has 14 residues.

This chain uses TRBV5-6 with TRBJ1-2; D gene uncertain. Germline V gene lookup returns CDR1 SGHDT and CDR2 YYEEEE. The CDR3 extends over 15 amino acids. Trimming stripped 3 bases from V and 4 bases from J, with 16 bases between. The CDR3 loop reads CASSSRGYAVYGYTF. CDR3 bases: TGTGCCAGCAGCTCCCGGGGTTACGCGGTCTATGGCTACACCTTC.

The sample holds one count of this clone. Other DNA variants within this sample encode the same CDR3. The V and J genes are TRBV28 and TRBJ2-5; 7 positions match TRBD1. From germline, CDR1 is MDHEN and CDR2 SYDVKM. The ends lost 9 bases at V and 5 bases at J; junction bases unmatched: 18. This CDR3 is built from 16 residues. CDR3 bases: TGTGCCAGTAGTCAGCCCCGGTCAGGGGGTAGGGAGACCCAGTACTTC. Its translation is CASSQPRSGGRETQYF.

This clone was recorded a few times. The V call is TRBV5-1, the J call TRBJ1-4, with 8 nucleotides matching TRBD1. J was trimmed by 5 bases and V by 4 bases; bases with no gene match: 13. CDR3 length: 17 amino acids. The germline V gene has CDR1 SGHRS and CDR2 YFSETQ. The CDR3, as DNA: TGCGCCAGCAGCCGTGGACAGGGCGGCGGGGGGAATGAAAAACTGTTTTTT. Protein: CASSRGQGGGGNEKLFF. The variable domain in full, with the rest retrieved from reference TRBV5-1 and TRBJ1-4, is KAGVTQTPRYLIKTRGQQVTLSCSPISGHRSVSWYQQTPGQGLQFLFEYFSETQRNKGNFPGRFSGRQFSNSRSEMNVSTLELGDSALYLCASSRGQGGGGNEKLFFGSGTQLSVL.

This chain links TRBV15 with TRBJ2-2; 7 bases are shared with TRBD1. V gave up 0 bases and J gave up 4 bases; unmatched junction bases: 8. The CDR3 consists of 17 residues. Germline loops: CDR1 LNHNV, CDR2 YYDKDF (reference sequence). For the CDR3, the DNA is TGTGCCACCAGCAGAGATTATCGAGGGACAGTCACCGGGGAGCTGTTTTTT. It specifies CATSRDYRGTVTGELFF.

The chain combines TRBV5-1 with TRBJ2-1; the D gene is possibly TRBD2 (6 bases). CDR3 size: 14 residues. Germline CDR1 reads SGHRS; CDR2 reads YFSETQ. The germline V and J ends were trimmed by 0 bases and 3 bases, with 7 bases remaining between them. CDR3 DNA: TGCGCCAGCAGCTTGGTTAGCGGCTACAATGAGCAGTTCTTC. Its protein product is CASSLVSGYNEQFF.

The V call is TRBV19, the J call TRBJ1-5; D remains unclear. Germline V gene sequence: CDR1 LNHDA, CDR2 SQIVND (reference sequence). This CDR3 comprises 12 residues. Between the trimmed V and J ends, which lost 6 bases and 7 bases, there was a span of 10 bases. The CDR3 is CASRSGGQPQHF. Here the CDR3 DNA reads TGTGCCAGTAGGTCTGGTGGGCAGCCCCAGCATTTT.

The chain has TRBV2 and TRBJ2-1; 10 nucleotides match TRBD2. Trimming took 0 bases from V and 9 from J; bases not matched to a gene: 5. This CDR3 is 15 amino acids long. Germline assignment: CDR1 SNHLY and CDR2 FYNNEI. The CDR3 loop is CASSEALAGAVEQFF. CDR3 DNA: TGTGCCAGCAGTGAAGCGCTAGCGGGAGCGGTTGAGCAGTTCTTC.

In this sample, this clone turned up a few times. V gene TRBV19 combines with J gene TRBJ2-2; D possibly corresponds to TRBD2 (7 bases). V lost 1 base to trimming and J lost 6 bases, with 12 bases between them. Germline V lookup: CDR1 LNHDA, CDR2 SQIVND (reference sequence). The CDR3 sequence is 15 residues long. CDR3 sequence (DNA): TGTGCCAGTAGTATAGTAGGGGGAGGGCCCGGGGAGCTGTTTTTT. This encodes CASSIVGGGPGELFF.

The chain combines TRBV9 with TRBJ2-7; a possible D gene is TRBD2 (6 bases). The germline V gene has CDR1 SGDLS and CDR2 YYNGEE. The ends were cut back, 2 bases at V and 5 bases at J, with 11 bases in the middle. The CDR3 has 13 amino acids. The CDR3 sequence is CASSVGLPHEQYF. In nucleotides, the CDR3 is TGTGCCAGCAGCGTGGGACTTCCCCACGAGCAGTACTTC.

This clone was detected ten times or more. V usage is TRBV6-2 or TRBV6-3 and J usage is TRBJ1-5; perhaps TRBD1 as D (5 bases). The CDR3 spans 16 residues. Trimming pared 0 bases from V and 3 bases from J, leaving 12 bases between. The germline CDR1 and CDR2 sequences are MNHEY and SVGEGT. The CDR3 DNA follows: TGTGCCAGCAGTTACTCGAACCCGGGGACCAATCAGCCCCAGCATTTT. Translation gives CASSYSNPGTNQPQHF.

This clone was seen a handful of times. The chain employs TRBV24-1 and TRBJ1-1, with D possibly matching TRBD1 (6 bases). V lost 4 bases and J lost 10, with 12 bases in between. The CDR3 has 12 residues. In germline, CDR1 is KGHDR, CDR2 SFDVKD. The DNA of the CDR3 is TGTGCCACCAGTGACTCAGGGGTGGGAGCTTTCTTT. This gives the protein CATSDSGVGAFF.

V gene TRBV4-2 combines with J gene TRBJ2-1, with TRBD1 identical over 7 bases. Germline V lookup: CDR1 LGHNA, CDR2 YNFKEQ. This CDR3 has 14 residues. V lost 4 bases and J lost 8; bases outside the gene matches: 8. The CDR3, as DNA: TGTGCCAGCAGCCCCGACAGGGCTCGAGATGAGCAGTTCTTC. Residues: CASSPDRARDEQFF.

This clone has a handful of counts. The chain recombines TRBV24-1 with TRBJ2-3; 8 nucleotides agree with TRBD1. The CDR3 covers 16 residues. With 5 bases clipped from V and 4 bases from J, the junction kept 10 bases outside the gene matches. CDR1 is KGHDR and CDR2 is SFDVKD in the germline V gene. The CDR3 protein is CATSALPGRGPDTQYF. CDR3 nucleotides: TGTGCCACCAGTGCCCTCCCCGGCAGGGGGCCAGATACGCAGTATTTT.

Worth noting for this clone: Mismatch with germline at one junction end may stem from a read error. The chain links TRBV3-1 (or the pseudogene TRBV3-2) to TRBJ1-3; no clear D gene. There are 13 residues in the CDR3. The V gene's germline CDR1 is LGHDT and CDR2 YNNKEL (reference sequence). CDR3 nucleotide sequence: TGTGCCAGCGGCCAATACGCTGGAAACACCATATATTTT. Protein sequence: CASGQYAGNTIYF.

The V call is TRBV6-5, the J call TRBJ2-7, with D perhaps matching TRBD1 (6 bases). The V end lost 6 bases, the J end lost 2 bases, and 17 bases lay between the germline ends. The germline V gene encodes CDR1 MNHEY and CDR2 SVGAGI. This CDR3 spans 15 amino acids. The CDR3 DNA reads as TGTGCCAGCAGCGATGCCTCTAGGACAGCCTACGAGCAGTACTTC. Its translation: CASSDASRTAYEQYF.

This sequence joins TRBV5-6 and TRBJ2-5; D gene uncertain. The germline V gene encodes CDR1 SGHDT and CDR2 YYEEEE. This CDR3 is 17 amino acids long. Trimming removed 4 bases at V and 2 bases at J, with 21 bases between. CDR3 coding DNA: TGTGCCAGCAGCGTCGCTTTGAGGACCCAGAATCAAGAGACCCAGTACTTC. As protein: CASSVALRTQNQETQYF. Full variable domain (outside the CDR3, taken from reference TRBV5-6 and TRBJ2-5): DAGVTQSPTHLIKTRGQQVTLRCSPKSGHDTVSWYQQALGQGPQFIFQYYEEEERQRGNFPDRFSGHQFPNYSSELNVNALLLGDSALYLCASSVALRTQNQETQYFGPGTRLLVL.

This clone was detected a few times. The J gene is TRBJ1-1, the V gene TRBV29-1; no firm D call. Trimming took off 6 bases at V and 6 bases at J, with 23 bases between the two ends. The CDR3 contains 15 residues. Germline V gene data show CDR1 as SQVTM and CDR2 as ANQGSEA. This CDR3 reads CSVGRDGTSKSEAFF. In DNA form, the CDR3 reads TGCAGCGTGGGCCGCGATGGCACCTCGAAGTCTGAAGCTTTCTTT.

The V call is TRBV2, the J call TRBJ1-1; D ambiguous. The CDR3 sequence is 15 residues long. V lost 8 bases, J lost 1 base, and 17 bases lay in between. Germline V lookup: CDR1 SNHLY, CDR2 FYNNEI. The CDR3: CASVQQLHSNTEAFF. The CDR3 DNA follows: TGTGCCAGCGTTCAGCAGTTACACTCGAACACTGAAGCTTTCTTT.

The rearrangement joins TRBV10-3 to TRBJ1-1, with D possibly matching TRBD1 (5 bases). Per germline, CDR1 ENHRY and CDR2 SYGVKD. The CDR3 is 15 residues long. The V and J ends lost 0 bases and 1 base respectively, with 9 bases between them. The CDR3: CAISESVGENTEAFF. The CDR3 nucleotides are TGTGCCATCAGTGAGTCGGTAGGGGAGAACACTGAAGCTTTCTTT.

The V call is TRBV2, the J call TRBJ2-1; no firm D call. CDR3 length: 11 residues. Germline assignment: CDR1 SNHLY and CDR2 FYNNEI. V lost 6 bases and J lost 4, with 4 bases in between. The CDR3 DNA reads as TGTGCCAGCAGGTGGTACAATGAGCAGTTCTTC. Its translation: CASRWYNEQFF.

The chain uses TRBV5-1 and TRBJ2-1; TRBD1 might be the D (5 bases). Germline V lookup: CDR1 SGHRS, CDR2 YFSETQ. This CDR3 has 14 amino acids. The ends were cut back, 4 bases at V and 4 bases at J, with 12 bases in the middle. As DNA, the CDR3 is TGCGCCAGCAGCCGAGATGGGGCTTACAATGAGCAGTTCTTC. Protein sequence: CASSRDGAYNEQFF.

The rearrangement links TRBV19 to TRBJ1-5, with TRBD1 as a possible D gene (5 bases). CDR3 length: 13 amino acids. The V end was cut by 10 bases, the J end by 3 bases, with 13 bases between. Germline CDR1 reads LNHDA; CDR2 reads SQIVND (reference sequence). CDR3 coding DNA: TGTGCCACGGGGGTCCGGGCCAATCAGCCCCAGCATTTT. As protein: CATGVRANQPQHF.

Here the CDR3 reads CASSKILTGYSNQPQHF. The CDR3, as DNA: TGTGCCAGCAGTAAGATCTTGACAGGGTATAGCAATCAGCCCCAGCATTTT. The chain joins TRBV6-2 or TRBV6-3 to TRBJ1-5; 7 nucleotides agree with TRBD1. The V gene's germline CDR1 is MNHEY and CDR2 SVGEGT. With V trimmed by 5 bases and J by 0 bases, 10 bases remained unmatched. The CDR3 consists of 17 residues.